The rows below give T cell receptor beta chains drawn from one sample of a study of shared clonotypes between healthy human individuals. Clones were sequenced by immunoSEQ multiplex PCR, and TCRdb holds only the in-frame ones, with some missing. The repertoire holds under 1 million clones, with 90% to 97% as singletons. Input material: naive CD8+ T cells sorted from blood. These receptors were taken from a man aged 25 to 45 in good health. The CDR3 runs from the conserved cysteine through the conserved F or W. A D gene is named only where the DNA matches it firmly. Clone size is given for some rows only: seen once, a few or many times, or a class if the clone is expanded.

TRBV6-1	TRBJ2-5	NA	TRBD2	CASSAVLAGEGETQYF	TGTGCCAGCAGTGCCGTCCTAGCGGGAGAGGGGGAGACCCAGTACTTC
TRBV6-5	TRBJ1-2	NA	NA	CASSINPGYTNGYTF	TGTGCCAGCAGTATTAACCCGGGATATACTAATGGCTACACCTTC
TRBV7-9	TRBJ1-1	NA	NA	CASSGRERGAFF	TGTGCCAGCAGCGGGCGCGAGAGAGGAGCTTTCTTT
TRBV9	TRBJ1-2	NA	NA	CASSVRGIGYTF	TGTGCCAGCAGCGTTAGGGGGATTGGCTACACCTTC
TRBV6-5	TRBJ2-7	NA	TRBD2	CASSYSQTSGSYEQYF	TGTGCCAGCAGTTACTCGCAGACTAGCGGGAGCTACGAGCAGTACTTC
TRBV4-1	TRBJ2-1	NA	NA	CASSQELNEQFF	TGCGCCAGCAGCCAAGAGCTCAATGAGCAGTTCTTC
TRBV7-2	TRBJ2-7	NA	NA	CASGGYSGYEQYF	TGTGCCAGCGGGGGCTATTCCGGCTACGAGCAGTACTTC
TRBV6-1	TRBJ2-4	NA	TRBD1	CASMSTGGAYIQYF	TGTGCCAGCATGTCGACAGGGGGCGCTTACATTCAGTACTTC
TRBV4-2	TRBJ2-3	NA	TRBD2	CASSQRSGNTDTQYF	TGTGCCAGCAGCCAACGTAGCGGGAACACAGATACGCAGTATTTT
TRBV19	TRBJ2-3	NA	NA	CASSPGLTGASGAGTDTQYF	TGTGCCAGTAGTCCGGGGCTCACAGGGGCCTCGGGGGCGGGCACAGATACGCAGTATTTT
TRBV7-9	TRBJ2-1	NA	TRBD2	CASSPLAVPNEQFF	TGTGCCAGCAGCCCACTAGCGGTTCCCAATGAGCAGTTCTTC
TRBV25-1	TRBJ2-7	NA	NA	CASSTGRTASYEQYF	TGTGCCAGCAGCACGGGTCGGACAGCCTCTTACGAGCAGTACTTC
TRBV19	TRBJ2-1	NA	NA	CATTPSAWGLSYNEQFF	TGTGCCACCACCCCTAGCGCCTGGGGTCTCTCCTACAATGAGCAGTTCTTC
TRBV12-5	TRBJ1-5	NA	NA	CASSFAGNQPQHF	TGTGCTAGTAGTTTTGCGGGCAATCAGCCCCAGCATTTT
TRBV6-1	TRBJ1-1	NA	TRBD1	CASSTGVYNTEAFF	TGTGCCAGCAGTACAGGGGTCTACAACACTGAAGCTTTCTTT
TRBV2	TRBJ2-5	NA	NA	CASSLLTGQETQYF	TGTGCCAGCAGTCTCCTTACAGGGCAGGAGACCCAGTACTTC
TRBV19	TRBJ2-1	NA	TRBD2	CASSTTGYAEAGPYNEQFF	TGTGCCAGTAGCACCACAGGCTATGCGGAAGCGGGGCCCTACAATGAGCAGTTCTTC
TRBV4-1	TRBJ2-1	once	TRBD2	CASSQAGGSYNEQFF	TGCGCCAGCAGCCAAGCGGGAGGCTCCTACAATGAGCAGTTCTTC
TRBV7-2	TRBJ2-7	NA	TRBD2	CASSLGQREEHEQYF	TGTGCCAGCAGCTTAGGCCAGCGGGAGGAGCACGAGCAGTACTTC
TRBV13	TRBJ1-2	NA	TRBD1	CASSPYRTGSGGYTF	TGTGCCAGCAGCCCCTACCGGACAGGGTCTGGGGGCTACACCTTC
TRBV29-1	TRBJ1-4	NA	TRBD1	CSVDSGTAGGKLFF	TGCAGCGTTGATAGCGGGACAGCTGGAGGAAAACTGTTTTTT
TRBV6-1	TRBJ2-1	NA	NA	CASVKRDSSYNEQFF	TGTGCCAGCGTCAAGCGGGACAGCTCCTACAATGAGCAGTTCTTC
TRBV7-9	TRBJ1-5	once	NA	CASSPPLVGAVDQPQHF	TGTGCCAGCAGCCCCCCCTTAGTCGGGGCGGTGGATCAGCCCCAGCATTTT
TRBV4-1	TRBJ2-7	NA	NA	CASSQVGGGPTYEQYF	TGCGCCAGCAGCCAAGTCGGAGGGGGGCCTACCTACGAGCAGTACTTC
TRBV13	TRBJ2-1	NA	TRBD2	CASSLRGLASYNEQFF	TGTGCCAGCAGCTTACGTGGACTAGCGTCCTACAATGAGCAGTTCTTC
TRBV14	TRBJ2-5	NA	NA	CASSQVSGPEPWTQYF	TGTGCCAGCAGCCAAGTTAGCGGCCCCGAACCCTGGACCCAGTACTTC
TRBV7-9	TRBJ2-1	NA	NA	CASSLGDRSYNEQFF	TGTGCCAGCAGCTTGGGAGATCGCTCCTACAATGAGCAGTTCTTC
TRBV14	TRBJ1-2	NA	TRBD1	CASSQDIGGGDGYTF	TGTGCCAGCAGCCAAGATATTGGAGGGGGCGATGGCTACACCTTC
TRBV6-4	TRBJ1-2	NA	TRBD1	CASSDFIGTVRAGDYGYTF	TGTGCCAGCAGTGACTTTATAGGGACAGTCCGGGCGGGAGACTATGGCTACACCTTC
TRBV7-9	TRBJ2-5	NA	TRBD1	CASSQWDRGKETQYF	TGTGCCAGCAGCCAATGGGACAGGGGGAAAGAGACCCAGTACTTC
TRBV11-2	TRBJ2-7	NA	TRBD1	CASSFATGGEQYF	TGTGCCAGCAGCTTCGCGACAGGGGGCGAGCAGTACTTC
TRBV19	TRBJ2-7	NA	NA	CASSGSDYEQYF	TGTGCCAGTAGTGGGTCCGACTACGAGCAGTACTTC
TRBV7-9	TRBJ2-5	NA	TRBD1	CASSLLLAGTGIIQETQYF	TGTGCCAGCAGCTTATTACTGGCCGGGACAGGGATCATCCAAGAGACCCAGTACTTC
TRBV10-3	TRBJ2-7	NA	NA	CAISLGTLADYEQYF	TGTGCCATCAGTCTCGGGACACTTGCGGACTACGAGCAGTACTTC
TRBV4-1	TRBJ1-1	NA	TRBD1	CASSPNRGDTEAFF	TGCGCCAGCAGCCCCAACAGGGGGGATACTGAAGCTTTCTTT
TRBV7-9	TRBJ2-5	NA	NA	CASSFPDEEEETQYF	TGTGCCAGCAGCTTTCCCGATGAGGAAGAAGAGACCCAGTACTTC
TRBV29-1	TRBJ2-1	once	NA	CSVESQGKGNEQFF	TGCAGCGTTGAGAGTCAGGGGAAGGGTAATGAGCAGTTCTTC
TRBV19	TRBJ2-7	NA	NA	CASSTSIGTALGQYF	TGTGCCAGTAGTACCTCAATCGGGACCGCCTTGGGGCAGTACTTC
TRBV2	TRBJ2-3	NA	NA	CASSDGGDTQYF	TGTGCCAGCAGCGACGGGGGAGATACGCAGTATTTT
TRBV13	TRBJ2-7	NA	NA	CASSLEASEGEQYF	TGTGCCAGCAGCTTAGAAGCCAGCGAGGGCGAGCAGTACTTC
TRBV10-3	TRBJ1-2	NA	NA	CAISESGDWDYHGYTF	TGTGCCATCAGTGAGTCGGGGGATTGGGATTATCATGGCTACACCTTC
TRBV27	TRBJ2-1	NA	NA	CASSLSRGNEQFF	TGTGCCAGCAGTTTATCGCGTGGCAATGAGCAGTTCTTC